The clone carrying this T cell receptor (beta chain) has a count of ten or more. Through a sample-barcoded 5' primer and a J-beta primer mix, a second PCR was run for roughly 6 to 11 cycles. Through a template-switch adaptor with 12 random nucleotides, each cDNA molecule received a tag. One entry per CDR3 protein results from TCRdb running MiXCR on the 5' RACE reads. Among fewer than 900,000 distinct CDR3 sequences, under 40% were seen once, and the ten largest hold 10% to 15%. The ends were cut back, 3 bases at V and 4 bases at J, with 7 bases in the middle. The CDR3 is made up of 12 amino acids. No fewer than 6 million PBMCs went into each sample. This specimen comes from a study of blood T cells in healthy people across ages.

Sample: blood. This clonotype was obtained from a man aged 18 to 29 in good health. The chain links TRBV12-3 or TRBV12-4 to TRBJ2-7, with D unresolved. Written as DNA, the CDR3 is TGTGCCAGCAGTTTCACGAGGTACGAGCAGTACTTC. Its translation: CASSFTRYEQYF.